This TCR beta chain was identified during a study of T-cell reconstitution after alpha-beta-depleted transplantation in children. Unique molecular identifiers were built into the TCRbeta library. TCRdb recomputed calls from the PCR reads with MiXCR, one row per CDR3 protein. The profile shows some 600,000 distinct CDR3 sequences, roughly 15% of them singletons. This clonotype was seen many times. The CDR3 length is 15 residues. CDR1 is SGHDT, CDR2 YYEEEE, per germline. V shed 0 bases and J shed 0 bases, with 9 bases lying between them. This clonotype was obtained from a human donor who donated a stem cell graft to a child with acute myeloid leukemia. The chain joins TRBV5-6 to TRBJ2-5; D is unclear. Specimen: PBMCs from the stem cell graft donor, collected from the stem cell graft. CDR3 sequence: CASSLETSYQETQYF. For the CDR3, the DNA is TGTGCCAGCAGCTTGGAAACCTCGTACCAAGAGACCCAGTACTTC. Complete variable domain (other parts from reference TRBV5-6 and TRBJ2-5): DAGVTQSPTHLIKTRGQQVTLRCSPKSGHDTVSWYQQALGQGPQFIFQYYEEEERQRGNFPDRFSGHQFPNYSSELNVNALLLGDSALYLCASSLETSYQETQYFGPGTRLLVL.